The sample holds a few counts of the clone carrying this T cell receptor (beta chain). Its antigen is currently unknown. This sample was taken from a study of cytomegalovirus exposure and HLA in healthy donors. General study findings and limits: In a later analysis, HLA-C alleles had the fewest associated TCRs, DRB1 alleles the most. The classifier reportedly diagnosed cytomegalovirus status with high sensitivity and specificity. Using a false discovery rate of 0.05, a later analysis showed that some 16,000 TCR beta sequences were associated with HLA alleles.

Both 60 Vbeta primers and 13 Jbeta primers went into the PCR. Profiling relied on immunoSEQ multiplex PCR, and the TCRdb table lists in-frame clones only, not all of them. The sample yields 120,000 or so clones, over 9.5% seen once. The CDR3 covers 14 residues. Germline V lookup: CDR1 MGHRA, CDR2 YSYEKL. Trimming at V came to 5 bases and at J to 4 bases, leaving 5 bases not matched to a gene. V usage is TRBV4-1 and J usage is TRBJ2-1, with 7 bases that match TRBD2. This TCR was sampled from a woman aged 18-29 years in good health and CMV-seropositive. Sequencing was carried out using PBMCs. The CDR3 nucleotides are TGCGCCAGCAGCATCCAGCGGGGTTACAATGAGCAGTTCTTC. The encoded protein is CASSIQRGYNEQFF.